This is a list of T cell receptor beta chains from one sample in a study of regulatory T cells in long-lasting Graves disease. TCRdb reprocessed the multiplex PCR reads via MiXCR and lists one record per CDR3 protein. Of 650,000 to 850,000 distinct CDR3 sequences detected, around 30% appear once; the ten largest clones hold around 42%. The sample was peripheral blood mononuclear cells (PBMCs), taken when the disease was refractory, from a patient treated with antithyroid drugs. All receptors come from a female donor with Graves disease. CDR3s include the opening cysteine and the closing phenylalanine or tryptophan. A D gene is named only where the DNA matches it firmly. Rows give clone size only sometimes, using once, few, many, or a class for an expanded clone.

few	TRBV12-3/TRBV12-4	TRBD2	TRBJ2-7	TGTGCCAGCAGGCCAGCGGGATTCTCCTACGAGCAGTACTTC	CASRPAGFSYEQYF
-	TRBV19	-	TRBJ1-1	TGTGCCAGTAGTACCCTAGGAGGGATAAGCACTGAAGTTTTCTTT	CASSTLGGISTEVFF
-	TRBV9	TRBD1	TRBJ1-2	TGTGCCAGCAGCGGAGGACAGGCTTATTATGGCTACACCTTC	CASSGGQAYYGYTF
-	TRBV3-1	TRBD2	TRBJ2-2	TGTGCCAGCAGCCACAGCTGGACTAGCGGGAGAGGAACCGGGGAGCTGTTTTTT	CASSHSWTSGRGTGELFF
few	TRBV18	-	TRBJ1-1	TGTGCCAGCAGCCCGACCACTGAAGCTTTCTTT	CASSPTTEAFF
few	TRBV20-1	-	TRBJ2-7	TGCAGTGCTAGAGGGCCTCAGAGCTCCTACGAGCAGTACTTC	CSARGPQSSYEQYF
many	TRBV28	-	TRBJ1-1	TGTGCCAGCAGTTTATCTCGGGGGGTTAACACTGAAGCTTTCTTT	CASSLSRGVNTEAFF
few	TRBV9	-	TRBJ1-1	TGTGCCAGCAGCCCCCGACAGCTGGGGGCTGAAGCTTTCTTT	CASSPRQLGAEAFF
few	TRBV25-1	-	TRBJ2-7	TGTGCCAGCAGTGATCTTACGAACAGCCATCCACGCTTC	CASSDLTNSHPRF
-	TRBV6-2/TRBV6-3	-	TRBJ2-6	TGTGCCAGCAGTTATCACGGGAGCTCTGGGGCCAACGTCCTGACTTTC	CASSYHGSSGANVLTF
few	TRBV12-5	-	TRBJ1-5	TGTGCTAGTGGTTTGGGAAGACCGGATAGCAATCAGCCCCAGCATTTT	CASGLGRPDSNQPQHF
few	TRBV20-1	TRBD2	TRBJ2-5	TGCAGTGCTAGCCAGCGGGAGGGCCCCGAGACCCAGTACTTC	CSASQREGPETQYF
few	TRBV7-9	TRBD1	TRBJ1-4	TGTGCCAGCAGCAGACAGGGGGGTGTCGGTCAAAAACTGTTTTTT	CASSRQGGVGQKLFF
few	TRBV6-1	-	TRBJ1-1	TGTGCCAGCAGTGTGGAGAGTATGAACACTGAAGCTTTCTTT	CASSVESMNTEAFF
-	TRBV20-1	-	TRBJ2-5	TGCAGTGCTAGAGGGGAAGGGGTGGAGACCCAGTACTTC	CSARGEGVETQYF
many	TRBV28	-	TRBJ2-7	TGTGCCACGATAGGGGACCGCATGCAGTACTTC	CATIGDRMQYF
many	TRBV11-2	-	TRBJ2-5	TGTGCCAGCAGCTTTCAGTCCGGACAGATAGAGACCCAGTACTTC	CASSFQSGQIETQYF
few	TRBV30	-	TRBJ1-2	TGTGCCTGGAGTGCGGGGGCGCGGTATGGCTACACCTTC	CAWSAGARYGYTF
-	TRBV28	TRBD1	TRBJ1-2	TGTGCCAGCAGTTTATCTCAGGGGGTGGACTATGGCTACACCTTC	CASSLSQGVDYGYTF
-	TRBV6-1	TRBD1	TRBJ1-1	TGTGCCAGCAGTGAGACAGGGGCCAGGAGGGAAGCTTTCTTT	CASSETGARREAFF
few	TRBV9	TRBD1	TRBJ1-2	TGTGCCAGCAGCGTAGTTGCTACAGGGGCCTATGGCTACACCTTC	CASSVVATGAYGYTF
-	TRBV5-1	TRBD1	TRBJ2-7	TGCGCCAGCAGGGGACAGACGAACTCCTACGAGCAGTACTTC	CASRGQTNSYEQYF
few	TRBV30	-	TRBJ1-5	TGTGCCTGGAGTCTAGGGATCAATCAGCCCCAGCATTTT	CAWSLGINQPQHF
-	TRBV7-9	-	TRBJ1-1	TGTGCCAGCAGCTTAGTATCCGGGGGCACTGAAGCTTTCTTT	CASSLVSGGTEAFF
-	TRBV11-2	-	TRBJ2-2	TGCGCCAGCAGCCCGGTCGGGAGACAGAACACCGGGGAGCTGTTTTTT	CASSPVGRQNTGELFF
once	TRBV9	-	TRBJ1-6	TGTGCCAGCAGCGTAAGCAGTGGCTCCAATTCACCCCTCCACTTT	CASSVSSGSNSPLHF
many	TRBV11-2	-	TRBJ2-7	TGTGCCAGCAGTACAGGTTACTACGAGCAGTACTTC	CASSTGYYEQYF
-	TRBV7-9	TRBD1	TRBJ2-5	TGTGCCAGCAGCAAGACAGGGAAACAAGAGACCCAGTACTTC	CASSKTGKQETQYF
-	TRBV9	-	TRBJ1-1	TGTGCCAGCAGCTTTAACGAGAGGGCTGAAGCTTTCTTT	CASSFNERAEAFF
many	TRBV2	-	TRBJ1-2	TGTGCCAGCAGCCTACAGAGGGGAGCCTATGGCTACACCTTC	CASSLQRGAYGYTF
-	TRBV2	-	TRBJ1-2	TGTGCCAGCAGCGAGGACACCTCCTTCGACTATGGCTACACCTTC	CASSEDTSFDYGYTF
-	TRBV5-1	TRBD1	TRBJ1-1	TGCGCCAGTTCCACTCAGGGGGCGCGCACTGAAGCTTTCTTT	CASSTQGARTEAFF
few	TRBV27	-	TRBJ1-2	TGTGCCAGCAGTTTGGGCCGAAGAAGTGGCTACACCTTC	CASSLGRRSGYTF
few	TRBV20-1	-	TRBJ1-1	TGCAGTGCTACACTGGGTAGGACTGAAGCTTTCTTT	CSATLGRTEAFF
-	TRBV29-1	-	TRBJ1-6	TGCAGCGCCCAAGAAGGGGATTCACCCCTCCACTTT	CSAQEGDSPLHF
-	TRBV20-1	TRBD1	TRBJ1-2	TGCAGTGCTAGCTTCGGGACAGGGGACTATGGCTACACCTTC	CSASFGTGDYGYTF
few	TRBV5-1	-	TRBJ1-5	TGCGCCAGCAGCCCCAGTTCTGGGGTTCAGCCCCAGCATTTT	CASSPSSGVQPQHF
many	TRBV12-3/TRBV12-4	TRBD2	TRBJ2-7	TGTGCCAGCAGACTAGCGGGAAGGTACGAGCAGTACTTC	CASRLAGRYEQYF
-	TRBV18	-	TRBJ2-3	TGTGCCAGCTCACCCCGACAGAGGTTCACAGATACGCAGTATTTT	CASSPRQRFTDTQYF
-	TRBV10-3	TRBD1	TRBJ2-7	TGTGCCATCAGTGAGTCGACAGGGTTTAGCTACGAGCAGTACTTC	CAISESTGFSYEQYF
-	TRBV28	-	TRBJ1-4	TGTGCCAGCAGGGGAACGGCAGGGCAATCCGAAAAACTGTTTTTT	CASRGTAGQSEKLFF
-	TRBV28	TRBD2	TRBJ2-2	TGTGCCAGCAGTTACTCGGGGGGGACGAACACCGGGGAGCTGTTTTTT	CASSYSGGTNTGELFF
few	TRBV14	TRBD1	TRBJ2-5	TGTGCCAGCAGCCAACTCGGACAGGGGGTTCAAGAGACCCAGTACTTC	CASSQLGQGVQETQYF
-	TRBV5-1	TRBD1	TRBJ1-5	TGCGCCAGCAGCTTACACCCTGTTGGACAGGGATCTCAGCCCCAGCATTTT	CASSLHPVGQGSQPQHF
few	TRBV11-2	-	TRBJ1-1	TGTGCCAGCAGCCTCGTAACTGACCAGGGTGAGGCTTTCTTT	CASSLVTDQGEAFF
-	TRBV2	-	TRBJ2-5	TGTGCCAGCACTCCCGAACACTCATTTGGGGAGACCCAGTACTTC	CASTPEHSFGETQYF
-	TRBV13	-	TRBJ1-2	TGTGCCAGCAGTCCAAATCAGGGCTACTATGGCTACACCTTC	CASSPNQGYYGYTF
many	TRBV13	-	TRBJ2-2	TGTGCCAGCAGCCTCGAAGACCCGTACACCGGGGAGCTGTTTTTT	CASSLEDPYTGELFF
few	TRBV5-1	-	TRBJ1-4	TGCGCCAGCAGCTTGGGCAAAGCAACTAATGAAAAACTGTTTTTT	CASSLGKATNEKLFF
-	TRBV12-5	TRBD2	TRBJ2-1	TGTGCTAGTGGTTTGGGGACTAGCGGTTTTCTTTACAATGAGCAGTTCTTC	CASGLGTSGFLYNEQFF
few	TRBV6-9	-	TRBJ1-4	TGTGCCAGCAGTTACTCTGGATTACAGGGCCGGGTGGCAACTAATGAAAAACTGTTTTTT	CASSYSGLQGRVATNEKLFF
many	TRBV12-3/TRBV12-4	TRBD2	TRBJ2-2	TGTGCCAGCATGTTAAGCGGGAGTCTTACCGGGGAGCTGTTTTTT	CASMLSGSLTGELFF
-	TRBV2	TRBD1	TRBJ1-5	TGTGCCAGCAGCCCCCTGGGACAGGCTTATAGCAATCAGCCCCAGCATTTT	CASSPLGQAYSNQPQHF
-	TRBV7-3	TRBD2	TRBJ2-7	TGTGCCAGCAGCTTAGACGCGAGACTAGCGGGTTTGGAGCAGTACTTC	CASSLDARLAGLEQYF
many	TRBV2	-	TRBJ1-5	TGTGCCAGCAGAGAGAGCAATCAGCCCCAGCATTTT	CASRESNQPQHF
-	TRBV6-2/TRBV6-3	-	TRBJ1-1	TGTGCCAGCAGTCCCAGGATTCCTCCCGCGGCTTTCTTT	CASSPRIPPAAFF
-	TRBV5-6	-	TRBJ1-2	TGTGCCAGCAGCTTGGGACCCCGGGACACAGGAGACACCTTC	CASSLGPRDTGDTF